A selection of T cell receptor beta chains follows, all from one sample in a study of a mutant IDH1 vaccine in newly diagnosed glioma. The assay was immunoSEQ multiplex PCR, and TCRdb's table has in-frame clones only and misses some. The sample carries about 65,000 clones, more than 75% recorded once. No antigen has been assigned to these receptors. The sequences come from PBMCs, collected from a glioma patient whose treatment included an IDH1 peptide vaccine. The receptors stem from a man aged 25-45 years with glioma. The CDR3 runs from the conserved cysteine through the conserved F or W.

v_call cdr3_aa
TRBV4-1 CASSQVQGVNSPPHF
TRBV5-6 CASSSHIRQINQPQHF
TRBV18 CASSHSGSFYGYTF
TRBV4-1 CASSQEGQADTEAFF
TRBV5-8 CASSTSPGTGLGSNQPQHF
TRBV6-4 CASSVGFYSNQPQHF
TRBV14 CASSPSSSGGAGELFF
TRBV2 CASRARDRGGRGGYTF
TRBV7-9 CASILDTNTYEQYF
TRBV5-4 CASSLGQGARSETQYF
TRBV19 CASSILALSNTEAFF
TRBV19 CASSTLPGVAGHEQFF
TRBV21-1 CASTPWHRAANYGYTF
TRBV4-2 CASSQGTENTEAFF